This T cell receptor (beta chain) was documented in a study of human T cells and chemical hapten exposure. V dropped 4 bases and J dropped 4 bases, with 13 bases sitting between them. Germline V gene lookup returns CDR1 SQVTM and CDR2 ANQGSEA. The length of the CDR3 is 14 residues. General observations from the study: TCRs above 1 in 1000 frequency did not change with DPC sensitization.

As to time point: patch test 1, 2 weeks after DPC sensitization. Treatment noted: therapeutic diphenylcyclopropenone sensitization with weekly scalp DPC. In the case of this clonotype: What it binds is unknown.

The library put unique molecular identifiers onto individual cDNA molecules. Each CDR3 protein gets one entry after TCRdb re-called the RACE reads with MiXCR. The sample records 65,000 to 80,000 distinct CDR3 sequences, about 9.4% being singletons. V and J are TRBV29-1 and TRBJ2-2; D might be TRBD1 (5 bases). Sequences were derived from whole blood, sampled in connection with sensitization to the hapten diphenylcyclopropenone (DPC). The TCR comes from a woman aged 45-65 years with alopecia areata. Some clones in this sample may be carry-over from other donors' samples. CDR3 sequence (DNA): TGCAGCGTTGTTCAGGGTCTAAGCACCGGGGAGCTGTTTTTT. Amino acids: CSVVQGLSTGELFF.